This T cell receptor beta chain was profiled in a study of blood T cell repertoires in COVID-19. Study-level background: COVID-19 samples, acute and convalescent, were from the United States, Italy and Spain. Nucleic acid was either cDNA or gDNA, and it came from T cells, B-cell-depleted T cells, or PBMCs.

This clone is a singleton in its sample. The V end was cut by 0 bases, the J end by 5 bases, with 12 bases between. The CDR3 runs 14 residues. Germline CDR1 is SGHRS and CDR2 is YFSETQ. Per the study methods: Amplified reference gene primers provided the basis for estimating nucleated cell counts. Assay used: immunoSEQ multiplex PCR; TCRdb lists only in-frame clones, some missing. V and J calls and clone size are given by that table; D and trimming were obtained from the DNA. The sample consists of under 70,000 clones, around four fifths of them appearing once. This sequence originates from a human donor in a cohort sampled during active COVID-19. The V gene is TRBV5-1, the J gene TRBJ2-7; D unclear. The sequenced sample was peripheral blood. The CDR3 sequence: CASSLAQAGNEQYF. The CDR3 nucleotides read TGCGCCAGCAGCTTGGCCCAGGCTGGTAACGAGCAGTACTTC.